The clone carrying this T cell receptor beta chain appeared many times. What it binds is not known. TCRdb recomputed clones from the PCR reads via MiXCR. This sample has some 37,000 clones, with less than 25% found just once. Prior to thyroid surgery, none of the patients had received any treatment. These data come from a study of metastatic and nonmetastatic thyroid tumors. In the study overall: Repertoire comparison spanned blood and tumor or nodule tissue of malignant and benign thyroid patients. Study-wide findings and caveats: Across blood and tumor, TCR beta diversity in malignant thyroid tumors was reportedly significantly higher than in benign nodules.

CDR1 and CDR2 from the germline V gene are SNHLY and FYNNEI. The V and J ends lost 9 bases and 0 bases respectively, with 14 bases between them. The CDR3 consists of 14 residues. This sequence originates from a female donor with papillary thyroid cancer or a benign thyroid nodule (not recorded which). Some clones in this sample may be carry-over from other donors' samples. The sample taken for sequencing was blood. The chain combines TRBV2 with TRBJ1-2, with no clear D. The CDR3 here is CASFRGRANYGYTF. The CDR3 DNA reads TGTGCCAGTTTTAGAGGGAGAGCTAACTATGGCTACACCTTC.